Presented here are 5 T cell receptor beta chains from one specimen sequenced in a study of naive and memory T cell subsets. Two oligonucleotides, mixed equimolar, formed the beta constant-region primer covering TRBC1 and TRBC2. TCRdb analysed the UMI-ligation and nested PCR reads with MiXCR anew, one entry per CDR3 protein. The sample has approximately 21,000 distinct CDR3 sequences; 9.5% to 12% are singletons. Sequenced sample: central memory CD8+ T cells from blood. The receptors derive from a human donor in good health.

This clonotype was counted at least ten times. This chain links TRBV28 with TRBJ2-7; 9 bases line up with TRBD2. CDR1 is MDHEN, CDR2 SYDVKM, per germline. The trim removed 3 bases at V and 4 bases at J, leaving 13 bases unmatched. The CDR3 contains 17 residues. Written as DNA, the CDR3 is TGTGCCAGCAGTTTCGAAATCCAGACTAGCGGAAAATACGAGCAGTACTTC. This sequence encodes CASSFEIQTSGKYEQYF.

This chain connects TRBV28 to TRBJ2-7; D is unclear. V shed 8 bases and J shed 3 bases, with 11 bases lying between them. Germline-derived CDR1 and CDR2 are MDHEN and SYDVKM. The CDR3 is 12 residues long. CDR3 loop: CASGYKYYEQYF. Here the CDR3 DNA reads TGTGCCAGCGGTTATAAATACTACGAGCAGTACTTC. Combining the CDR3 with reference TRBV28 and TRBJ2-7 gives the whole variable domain DVKVTQSSRYLVKRTGEKVFLECVQDMDHENMFWYRQDPGLGLRLIYFSYDVKMKEKGDIPEGYSVSREKKERFSLILESASTNQTSMYLCASGYKYYEQYFGPGTRLTVT.

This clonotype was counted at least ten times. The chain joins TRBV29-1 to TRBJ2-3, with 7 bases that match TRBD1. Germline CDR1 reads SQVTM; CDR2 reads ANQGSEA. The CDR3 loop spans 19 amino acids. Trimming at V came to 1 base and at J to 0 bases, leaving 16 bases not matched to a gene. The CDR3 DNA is TGCAGCGTTGAAGGCATGGAACAGGGGTCCTACTTTAGCACAGATACGCAGTATTTT. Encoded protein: CSVEGMEQGSYFSTDTQYF.

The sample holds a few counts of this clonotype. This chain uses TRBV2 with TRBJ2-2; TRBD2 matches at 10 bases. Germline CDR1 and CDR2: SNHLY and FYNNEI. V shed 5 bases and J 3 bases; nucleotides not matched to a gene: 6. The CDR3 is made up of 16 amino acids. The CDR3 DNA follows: TGTGCCAGCAGTTGGGGTAGCGGGAGGCACACCGGGGAGCTGTTTTTT. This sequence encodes CASSWGSGRHTGELFF.

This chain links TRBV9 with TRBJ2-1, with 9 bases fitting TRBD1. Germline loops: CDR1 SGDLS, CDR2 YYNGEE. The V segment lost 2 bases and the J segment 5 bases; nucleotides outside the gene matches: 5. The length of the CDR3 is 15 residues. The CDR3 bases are TGTGCCAGCAGCGTCGGGACAGGGACCCACAATGAGCAGTTCTTC. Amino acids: CASSVGTGTHNEQFF.